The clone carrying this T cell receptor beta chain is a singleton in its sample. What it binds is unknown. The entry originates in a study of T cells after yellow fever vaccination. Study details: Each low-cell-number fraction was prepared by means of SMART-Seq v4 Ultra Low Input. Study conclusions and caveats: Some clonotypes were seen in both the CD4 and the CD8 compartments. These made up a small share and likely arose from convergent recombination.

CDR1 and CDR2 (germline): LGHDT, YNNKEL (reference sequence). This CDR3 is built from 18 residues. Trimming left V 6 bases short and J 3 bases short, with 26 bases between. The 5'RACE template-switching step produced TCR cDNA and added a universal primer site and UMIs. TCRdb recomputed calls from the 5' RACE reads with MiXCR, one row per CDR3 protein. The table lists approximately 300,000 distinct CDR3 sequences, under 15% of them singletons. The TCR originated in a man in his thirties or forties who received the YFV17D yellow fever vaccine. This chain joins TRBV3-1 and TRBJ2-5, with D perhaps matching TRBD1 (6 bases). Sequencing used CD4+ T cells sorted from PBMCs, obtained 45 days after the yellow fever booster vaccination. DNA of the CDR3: TGTGCCAGCAGTCCTACCGCCCCCCCCGGGACACGAAAAGAGACCCAGTACTTC. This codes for CASSPTAPPGTRKETQYF.